This section outlines one T cell receptor (beta chain) sequence together with its context. The data were taken from a study of cytomegalovirus exposure and HLA in healthy donors. The wider study: Earlier results showed almost 120 million unique TCR beta sequences derived from approximately 170 million T cells. Tens of millions of unique TCRs from HLA-typed donors made up an early data release.

This CDR3 is built from 15 residues. Germline V CDR1 and CDR2: SGHVS, FNYEAQ. Trimming cost V 5 bases and J 3 bases, with 17 bases left between them. Amplification used 60 Vbeta primers and 13 Jbeta primers. Profiling relied on immunoSEQ multiplex PCR, and the TCRdb table lists in-frame clones only, not all of them. The sample has 150,000 or so clones, about three quarters seen once. The receptor was isolated from a woman aged 50 to 60 in good health and CMV-seropositive. Material: PBMCs. This rearrangement joins TRBV7-6 to TRBJ2-7; weak D call: TRBD1 (6 bases). CDR3 coding DNA: TGTGCCAGCAGCCGGACCCGAAAGGACAGCTACGAGCAGTACTTC. This sequence encodes CASSRTRKDSYEQYF.